This T cell receptor (beta chain) was captured in a study of T cells in Graves' hyperthyroidism and ophthalmopathy. Findings and limits, study-wide: Most thyroid clonotypes that were expanded above 0.001 also turned up in blood. In simple terms, a model built on 13 V-J features told ophthalmopathy apart from stable hyperthyroidism.

Germline V lookup: CDR1 SGHTA, CDR2 FQGNSA. V was clipped by 5 bases and J by 5 bases; unmatched bases: 10. The CDR3 extends over 17 amino acids. To note about this clonotype: The antigen is undetermined.

Using RNA transcripts as the source, TCR beta CDR3 regions were amplified. RT-PCR in the first round (using the HTBI primer set) targeted the TCR CDR3. From the multiplex PCR reads, TCRdb called clonotypes with MiXCR, one entry per CDR3 protein. The table has fewer than 900,000 distinct CDR3 sequences, about 19% seen once. Participants, patients aged 18 to 65, had newly diagnosed hyperthyroidism with a duration under 2 months. Pregnant or lactating patients were excluded, as were those with uncontrolled infection or other autoimmune disease. The V call is TRBV7-2, the J call TRBJ2-3; TRBD2 agrees at 13 bases. The sample comprised blood. This clonotype was obtained from a woman aged 50 to 60 with Graves' hyperthyroidism that later progressed to Graves' ophthalmopathy. The chain's CDR3 is CASSGLLAGGPGDTQYF. CDR3 DNA: TGTGCCAGCAGCGGTCTACTAGCGGGGGGGCCTGGAGATACGCAGTATTTT.